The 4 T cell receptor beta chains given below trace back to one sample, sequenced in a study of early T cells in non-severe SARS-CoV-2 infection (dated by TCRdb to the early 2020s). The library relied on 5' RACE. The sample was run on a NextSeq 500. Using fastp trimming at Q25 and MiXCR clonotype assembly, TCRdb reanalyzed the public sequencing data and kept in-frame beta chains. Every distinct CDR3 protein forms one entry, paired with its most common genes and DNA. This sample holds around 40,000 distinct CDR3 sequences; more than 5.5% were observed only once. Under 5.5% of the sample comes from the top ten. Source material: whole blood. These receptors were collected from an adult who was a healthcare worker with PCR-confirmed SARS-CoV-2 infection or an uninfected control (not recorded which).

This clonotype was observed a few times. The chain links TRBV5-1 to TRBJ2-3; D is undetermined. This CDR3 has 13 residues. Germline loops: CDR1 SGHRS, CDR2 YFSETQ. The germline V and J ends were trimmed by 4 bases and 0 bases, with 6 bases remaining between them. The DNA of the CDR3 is TGCGCCAGCAGCCCGTGGAGCACAGATACGCAGTATTTT. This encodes CASSPWSTDTQYF.

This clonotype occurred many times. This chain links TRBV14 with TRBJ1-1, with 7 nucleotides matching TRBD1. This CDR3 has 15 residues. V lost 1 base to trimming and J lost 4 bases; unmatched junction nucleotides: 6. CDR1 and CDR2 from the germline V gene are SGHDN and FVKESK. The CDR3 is CASSQGRGLGTEAFF. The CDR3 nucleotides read TGTGCCAGCAGCCAAGGAAGGGGGCTTGGCACTGAAGCTTTCTTT.

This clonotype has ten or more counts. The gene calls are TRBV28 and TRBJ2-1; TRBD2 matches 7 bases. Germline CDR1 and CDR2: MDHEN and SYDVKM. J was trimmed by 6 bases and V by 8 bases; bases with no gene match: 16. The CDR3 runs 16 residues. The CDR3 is CASAPGAGGRANEQFF. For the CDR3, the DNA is TGTGCCAGCGCACCTGGGGCGGGCGGGAGAGCCAATGAGCAGTTCTTC.

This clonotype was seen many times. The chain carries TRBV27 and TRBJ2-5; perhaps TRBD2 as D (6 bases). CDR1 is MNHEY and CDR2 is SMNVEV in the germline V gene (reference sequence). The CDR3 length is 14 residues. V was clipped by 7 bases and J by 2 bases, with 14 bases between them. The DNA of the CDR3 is TGTGCCAGCAACGATGACGGACTACAAGAGACCCAGTACTTC. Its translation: CASNDDGLQETQYF.